The clone carrying this T cell receptor beta chain was detected ten times or more. The antigen is unknown. The data were taken from a study of early T cells in non-severe SARS-CoV-2 infection. Study-wide background: Sequencing was performed on bulk RNA from unsorted whole blood, leaving chains unpaired.

Overall study results and limits: CD4 and private specificities were missed by VDJdb matching, which favored anti-spike CD8 responses.

The CDR3 consists of 15 residues. Germline assignment: CDR1 GTSNPN and CDR2 SVGIG (reference sequence). The V end lost 0 bases, the J end lost 6 bases, and 18 bases lay between the germline ends. Attachment of unique molecular identifiers to individual cDNA molecules was performed. Using its own MiXCR run on the 5' RACE reads, TCRdb lists one record per CDR3 protein. The table includes about 69,000 distinct CDR3 sequences, 8.5% to 10% detected once. Input material: whole blood. The chain uses TRBV30 and TRBJ2-7; D possibly uses TRBD1 or TRBD2 (5 bases each). This TCR derives from an adult who was a healthcare worker with PCR-confirmed SARS-CoV-2 infection or an uninfected control (not recorded which). The CDR3 protein is CAWSVFRGRVGEQYF. CDR3 in DNA: TGTGCCTGGAGTGTATTCCGGGGACGGGTCGGCGAGCAGTACTTC.